This T cell receptor beta chain was identified during a study of cytomegalovirus exposure and HLA in healthy donors. Concerning this clone: What it binds is unknown.

Use of 60 Vbeta and 13 Jbeta primers characterized the PCR. Using immunoSEQ multiplex PCR, the repertoire was profiled, and TCRdb retains in-frame clones only, with some absent. Its table lists 56,000 or so clones. There are 14 residues in the CDR3. V lost 4 bases to trimming and J lost 5 bases; unmatched junction nucleotides: 3. From germline, CDR1 is SGHRS and CDR2 YFSETQ. The study, taken as a whole, reports: Clonal expansion, a later analysis showed, was greater in HLA-associated TCR beta chains than in equally common others. Investigators reported around 150 TCR beta chains as tied to cytomegalovirus.

This chain uses TRBV5-1 with TRBJ1-4; 9 bases are shared with TRBD1. The material sequenced was PBMCs. The TCR sequence derives from a female donor in good health and CMV-seronegative. The CDR3 loop reads CASSPGQGNEKLFF. CDR3 bases: TGCGCCAGCAGCCCGGGACAGGGAAATGAAAAACTGTTTTTT.